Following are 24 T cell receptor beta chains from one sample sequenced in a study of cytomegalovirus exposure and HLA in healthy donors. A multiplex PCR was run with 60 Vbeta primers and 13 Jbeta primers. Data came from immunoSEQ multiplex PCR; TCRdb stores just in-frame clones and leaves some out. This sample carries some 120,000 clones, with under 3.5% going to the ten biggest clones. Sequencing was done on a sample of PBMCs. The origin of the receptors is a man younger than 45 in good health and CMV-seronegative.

The CDR3 DNA reads TGTGCCAGCAGCTCGAGCTCTGTCGGGAACACTGAAGCTTTCTTT. As protein: CASSSSSVGNTEAFF. V usage is TRBV7-3 and J usage is TRBJ1-1; D unresolved. Trimming pared 4 bases from V and 1 base from J, leaving 13 bases between. The CDR3 sequence is 15 residues long. Germline V gene sequence: CDR1 SGHTA, CDR2 FQGTGA. The whole variable domain, filled in from reference TRBV7-3 and TRBJ1-1, reads GAGVSQTPSNKVTEKGKYVELRCDPISGHTALYWYRQSLGQGPEFLIYFQGTGAADDSGLPNDRFFAVRPEGSVSTLKIQRTERGDSAVYLCASSSSSVGNTEAFFGQGTRLTVV.

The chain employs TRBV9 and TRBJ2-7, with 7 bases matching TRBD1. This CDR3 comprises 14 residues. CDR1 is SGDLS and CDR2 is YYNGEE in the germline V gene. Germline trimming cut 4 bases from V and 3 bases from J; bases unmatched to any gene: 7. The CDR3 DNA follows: TGTGCCAGCAGCCCCGGACAGGTAGGCTACGAGCAGTACTTC. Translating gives CASSPGQVGYEQYF.

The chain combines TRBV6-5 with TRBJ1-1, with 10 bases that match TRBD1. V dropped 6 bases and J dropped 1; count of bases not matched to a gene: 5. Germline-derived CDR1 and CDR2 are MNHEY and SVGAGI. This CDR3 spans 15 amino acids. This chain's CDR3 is CASRTGGIENTEAFF. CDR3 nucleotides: TGTGCCAGCAGGACAGGGGGCATCGAGAACACTGAAGCTTTCTTT.

CDR3: CAWSVLRNTIYF. CDR3 DNA: TGTGCCTGGAGTGTACTGAGGAACACCATATATTTT. The V and J genes are TRBV30 and TRBJ1-3; D is undetermined. The germline V gene has CDR1 GTSNPN and CDR2 SVGIG (reference sequence). The CDR3 covers 12 residues. V dropped 0 bases and J dropped 7 bases, with 7 bases sitting between them. Based on the CDR3 plus reference TRBV30 and TRBJ1-3, the full variable domain is SQTIHQWPATLVQPVGSPLSLECTVEGTSNPNLYWYRQAAGRGLQLLFYSVGIGQISSEVPQNLSASRPQDRQFILSSKKLLLSDSGFYLCAWSVLRNTIYFGEGSWLTVV.

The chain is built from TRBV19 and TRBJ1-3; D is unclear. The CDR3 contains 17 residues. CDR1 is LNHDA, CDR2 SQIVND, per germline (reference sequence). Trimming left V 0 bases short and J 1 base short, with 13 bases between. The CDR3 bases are TGTGCCAGTAGTATAGATCACCGGAGAATTTCTGGAAACACCATATATTTT. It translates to CASSIDHRRISGNTIYF.

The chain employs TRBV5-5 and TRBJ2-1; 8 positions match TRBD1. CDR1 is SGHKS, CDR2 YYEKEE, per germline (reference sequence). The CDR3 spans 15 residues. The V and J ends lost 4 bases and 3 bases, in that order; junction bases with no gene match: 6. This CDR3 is CASSDGQGNYNEQFF. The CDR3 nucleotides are TGTGCCAGCAGCGACGGACAGGGTAACTACAATGAGCAGTTCTTC.

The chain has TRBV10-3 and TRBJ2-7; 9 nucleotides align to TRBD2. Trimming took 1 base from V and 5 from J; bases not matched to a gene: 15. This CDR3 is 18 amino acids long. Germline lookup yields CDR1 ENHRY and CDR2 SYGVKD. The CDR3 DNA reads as TGTGCCATCAGTGAGTACTCGGCGATTGCGGGAGGGCCCCACGAGCAGTACTTC. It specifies CAISEYSAIAGGPHEQYF.

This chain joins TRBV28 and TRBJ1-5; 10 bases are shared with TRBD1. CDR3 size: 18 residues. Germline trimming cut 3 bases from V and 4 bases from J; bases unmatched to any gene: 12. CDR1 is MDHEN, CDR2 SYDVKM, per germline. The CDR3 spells CASSLSTGGGMGNQPQHF. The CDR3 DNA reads TGTGCCAGCAGTTTGTCGACAGGGGGCGGAATGGGGAATCAGCCCCAGCATTTT.

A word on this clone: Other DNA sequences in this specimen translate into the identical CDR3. CDR3 coding DNA: TGTGCCAGCAGCCAAGGGTCCGGTGGGACTAGCACAGATACGCAGTATTTT. Its protein product is CASSQGSGGTSTDTQYF. The chain has TRBV4-2 and TRBJ2-3; TRBD2 might be the D (6 bases). Per germline, CDR1 LGHNA and CDR2 YNFKEQ. CDR3 length: 17 amino acids. V was trimmed by 1 base and J by 0 bases, leaving 14 bases between them.

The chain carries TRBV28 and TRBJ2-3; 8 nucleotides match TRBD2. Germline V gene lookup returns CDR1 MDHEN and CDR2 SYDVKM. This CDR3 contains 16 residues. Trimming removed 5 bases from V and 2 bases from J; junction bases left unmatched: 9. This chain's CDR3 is CASSPQGAGATDTQYF. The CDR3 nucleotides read TGTGCCAGCAGTCCGCAAGGAGCGGGAGCCACAGATACGCAGTATTTT. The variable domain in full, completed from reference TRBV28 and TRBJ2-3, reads DVKVTQSSRYLVKRTGEKVFLECVQDMDHENMFWYRQDPGLGLRLIYFSYDVKMKEKGDIPEGYSVSREKKERFSLILESASTNQTSMYLCASSPQGAGATDTQYFGPGTRLTVL.

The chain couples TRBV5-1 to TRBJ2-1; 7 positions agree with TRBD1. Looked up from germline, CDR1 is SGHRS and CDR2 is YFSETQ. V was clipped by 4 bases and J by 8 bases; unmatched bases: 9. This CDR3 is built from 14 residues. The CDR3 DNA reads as TGCGCCAGCAGCACGCGACAGGGTTCGGATGAGCAGTTCTTC. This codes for CASSTRQGSDEQFF.

CDR3 sequence (DNA): TGTGCCACCCGCCTGCGGGGTCGGGTGACTGAAGCTTTCTTT. Encoded protein: CATRLRGRVTEAFF. The rearrangement uses TRBV7-9 and TRBJ1-1; no clear D gene. Trimming shortened V by 10 bases and J by 5 bases, and 20 bases separated the two germline ends. CDR1 and CDR2 from the germline V gene are SEHNR and FQNEAQ (reference sequence). This CDR3 is 14 amino acids long.

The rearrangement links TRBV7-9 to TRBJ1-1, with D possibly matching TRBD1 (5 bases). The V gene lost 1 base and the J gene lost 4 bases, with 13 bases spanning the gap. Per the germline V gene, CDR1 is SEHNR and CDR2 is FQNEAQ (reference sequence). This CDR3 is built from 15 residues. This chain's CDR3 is CASSLGPGKLTEAFF. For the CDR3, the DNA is TGTGCCAGCAGCTTAGGCCCAGGGAAGCTCACTGAAGCTTTCTTT. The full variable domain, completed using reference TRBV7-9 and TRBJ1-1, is DTGVSQNPRHKITKRGQNVTFRCDPISEHNRLYWYRQTLGQGPEFLTYFQNEAQLEKSRLLSDRFSAERPKGSFSTLEIQRTEQGDSAMYLCASSLGPGKLTEAFFGQGTRLTVV.

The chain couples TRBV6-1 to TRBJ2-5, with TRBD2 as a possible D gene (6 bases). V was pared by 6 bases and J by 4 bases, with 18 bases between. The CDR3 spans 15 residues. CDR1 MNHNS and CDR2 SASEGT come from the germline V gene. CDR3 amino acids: CASSGSDRAAETQYF. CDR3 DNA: TGTGCCAGCAGCGGGAGCGACCGGGCGGCAGAGACCCAGTACTTC.

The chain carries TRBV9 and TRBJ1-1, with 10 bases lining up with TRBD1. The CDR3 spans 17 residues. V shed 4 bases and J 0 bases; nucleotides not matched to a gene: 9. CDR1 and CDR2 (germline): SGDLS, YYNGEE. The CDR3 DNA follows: TGTGCCAGCAGCATAGGGACAGGGGAGAATCTGAACACTGAAGCTTTCTTT. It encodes CASSIGTGENLNTEAFF.

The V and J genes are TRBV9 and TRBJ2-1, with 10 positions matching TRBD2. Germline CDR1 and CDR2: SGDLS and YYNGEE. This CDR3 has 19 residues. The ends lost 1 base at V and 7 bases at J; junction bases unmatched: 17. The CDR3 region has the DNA TGTGCCAGCAGCGTACACGGTTACCAAGCGGGAGGGCCAACGAATGAGCAGTTCTTC. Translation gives CASSVHGYQAGGPTNEQFF.

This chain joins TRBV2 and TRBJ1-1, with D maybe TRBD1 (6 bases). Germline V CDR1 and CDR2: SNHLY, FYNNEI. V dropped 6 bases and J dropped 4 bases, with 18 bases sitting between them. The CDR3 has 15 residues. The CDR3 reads CASRGRGGIGTEAFF. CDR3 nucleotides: TGTGCCAGCAGGGGGAGGGGGGGTATAGGCACTGAAGCTTTCTTT.

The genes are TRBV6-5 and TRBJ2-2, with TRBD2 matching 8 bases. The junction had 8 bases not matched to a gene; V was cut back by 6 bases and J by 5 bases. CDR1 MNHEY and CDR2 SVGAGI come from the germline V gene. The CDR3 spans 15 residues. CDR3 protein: CASSGRGAETGELFF. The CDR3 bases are TGTGCCAGCAGCGGGAGGGGGGCTGAGACCGGGGAGCTGTTTTTT.

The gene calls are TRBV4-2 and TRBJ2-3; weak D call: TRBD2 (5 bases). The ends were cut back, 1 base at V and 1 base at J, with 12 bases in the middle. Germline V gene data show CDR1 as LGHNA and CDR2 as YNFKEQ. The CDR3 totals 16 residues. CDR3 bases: TGTGCCAGCAGCCAAGTTCAAGGAGGTGGCACAGATACGCAGTATTTT. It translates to CASSQVQGGGTDTQYF.

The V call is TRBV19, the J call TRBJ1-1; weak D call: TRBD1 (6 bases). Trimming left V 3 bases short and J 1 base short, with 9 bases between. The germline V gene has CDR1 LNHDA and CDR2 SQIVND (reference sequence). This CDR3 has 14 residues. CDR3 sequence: CASSISGANTEAFF. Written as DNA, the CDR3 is TGTGCCAGTAGTATCTCAGGGGCGAACACTGAAGCTTTCTTT.

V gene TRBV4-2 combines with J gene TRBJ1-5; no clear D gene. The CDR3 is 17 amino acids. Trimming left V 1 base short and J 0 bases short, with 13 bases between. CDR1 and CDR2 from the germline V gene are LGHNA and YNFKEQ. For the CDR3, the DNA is TGTGCCAGCAGCCAAGGGCCAGCCGACTATAGCAATCAGCCCCAGCATTTT. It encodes CASSQGPADYSNQPQHF.

CDR3 nucleotides: TGCGCCAGCAGCTTAATCCCAGGCGGGGATCAGCCCCAGCATTTT. Translated, it gives CASSLIPGGDQPQHF. The chain links TRBV5-1 to TRBJ1-5, with D uncertain. This CDR3 contains 15 residues. Between the trimmed V and J ends, which lost 2 bases and 5 bases, there was a span of 14 bases. Germline V gives CDR1 SGHRS, CDR2 YFSETQ.

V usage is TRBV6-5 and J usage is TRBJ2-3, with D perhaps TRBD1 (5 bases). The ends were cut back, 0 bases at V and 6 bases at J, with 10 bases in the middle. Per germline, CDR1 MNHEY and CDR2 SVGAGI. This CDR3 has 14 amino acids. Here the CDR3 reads CASSYSSGLDTQYF. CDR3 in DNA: TGTGCCAGCAGTTACTCATCAGGGCTTGATACGCAGTATTTT.

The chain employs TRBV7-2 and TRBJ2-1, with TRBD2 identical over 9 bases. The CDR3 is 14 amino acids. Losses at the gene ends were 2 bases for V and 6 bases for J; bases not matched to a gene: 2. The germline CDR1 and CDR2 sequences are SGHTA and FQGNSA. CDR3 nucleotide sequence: TGTGCCAGCAGCTTATCACTAGCGGGCAATGAGCAGTTCTTC. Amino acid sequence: CASSLSLAGNEQFF. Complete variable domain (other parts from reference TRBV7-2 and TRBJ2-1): GAGVSQSPSNKVTEKGKDVELRCDPISGHTALYWYRQSLGQGLEFLIYFQGNSAPDKSGLPSDRFSAERTGGSVSTLTIQRTQQEDSAVYLCASSLSLAGNEQFFGPGTRLTVL.